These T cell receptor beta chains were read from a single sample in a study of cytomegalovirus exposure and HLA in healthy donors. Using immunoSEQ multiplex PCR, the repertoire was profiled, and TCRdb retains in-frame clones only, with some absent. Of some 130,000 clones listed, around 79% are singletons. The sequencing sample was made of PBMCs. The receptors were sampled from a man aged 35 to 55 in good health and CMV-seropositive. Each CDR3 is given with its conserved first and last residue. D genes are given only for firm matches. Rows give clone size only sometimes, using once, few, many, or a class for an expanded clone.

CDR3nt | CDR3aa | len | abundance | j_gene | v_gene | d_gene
TGTGCCAGCAGCTTGATTGGCGGGACAGTTAACACCGGGGAGCTGTTTTTT | CASSLIGGTVNTGELFF | 17 | . | TRBJ2-2 | TRBV5-4 | .
TGCAGTGCTAGGTGGGGACAGAAGGGCATTTTT | CSARWGQKGIF | 11 | . | TRBJ1-4 | TRBV20-1 | TRBD1
TGTGCCAGCTCACCAAATCAGCGGGAGGGCGAGCAGTACTTC | CASSPNQREGEQYF | 14 | . | TRBJ2-7 | TRBV18 | TRBD2
TGTGCCAGCTCCCCTGTCAGCGGGGTTAGCACAGATACGCAGTATTTT | CASSPVSGVSTDTQYF | 16 | once | TRBJ2-3 | TRBV18 | TRBD2
TGCAGCGTTTTGGGGATGGGGGGAAACAATGAGCAGTTCTTC | CSVLGMGGNNEQFF | 14 | once | TRBJ2-1 | TRBV29-1 | .
TGTGCCAGTAGTATAGGGCAGGGGGTGAATCAGCCCCAGCATTTT | CASSIGQGVNQPQHF | 15 | . | TRBJ1-5 | TRBV19 | TRBD1
TGTGCCAGCAGCGTATTGAGCGGGCAAGAGACCCAGTACTTC | CASSVLSGQETQYF | 14 | . | TRBJ2-5 | TRBV9 | .
TGTGCCAGCAGTGCTAGAAGACAGCTCTATGGCTACACCTTC | CASSARRQLYGYTF | 14 | once | TRBJ1-2 | TRBV6-1 | .
TGTGCCAGCAGTTACTCGAATCGGGGAATCTACAATGAGCAGTTCTTC | CASSYSNRGIYNEQFF | 16 | . | TRBJ2-1 | TRBV6-5 | .
TGCGCCAGCAGCCAAGAGCCTTCGAGCGGGACAGGGCCTGCCTACGAGCAGTACTTC | CASSQEPSSGTGPAYEQYF | 19 | . | TRBJ2-7 | TRBV4-1 | TRBD1
TGTGCCAGCAGCTTCCCTTCGCTATACGAGCAGTACTTC | CASSFPSLYEQYF | 13 | . | TRBJ2-7 | TRBV5-4 | .
TGTGCCAGCAGTTATAGCCCGACAGGGCTTGACACTGAAGCTTTCTTT | CASSYSPTGLDTEAFF | 16 | . | TRBJ1-1 | TRBV28 | TRBD1
TGTGCCAGCAGCTTGAGGAGGGGAGGGGAGAACACTGAAGCTTTCTTT | CASSLRRGGENTEAFF | 16 | . | TRBJ1-1 | TRBV5-4 | .
TGTGCCACCAGCAGGTTAAGAGGAACCGGGGAGCTGTTTTTT | CATSRLRGTGELFF | 14 | . | TRBJ2-2 | TRBV15 | .
TGTGCCAGCAGTTTAAGGACTAGCGGCACAGATACGCAGTATTTT | CASSLRTSGTDTQYF | 15 | . | TRBJ2-3 | TRBV27 | TRBD2
TGTGCCAGCAGGGAGCCACTGGAATGGGGCTACACCTTC | CASREPLEWGYTF | 13 | . | TRBJ1-2 | TRBV6-1 | .
TGTGCCAGCAGCTCGACGGCAGGGGCGGTAATCTATGGCTACACCTTC | CASSSTAGAVIYGYTF | 16 | . | TRBJ1-2 | TRBV7-3 | .
TGTGCCAGCAGCTTTCGTCTAATCACTGAAGCTTTCTTT | CASSFRLITEAFF | 13 | . | TRBJ1-1 | TRBV11-2 | .
TGTGCCAGCAGCTTTCAAGATACGCAGTATTTT | CASSFQDTQYF | 11 | . | TRBJ2-3 | TRBV7-9 | .
TGTGCCTGGAGTGGGGCCAACACAGATACGCAGTATTTT | CAWSGANTDTQYF | 13 | . | TRBJ2-3 | TRBV30 | .
TGTGCCAGCAGTCGGACAGGCAACTCCTACGAGCAGTACTTC | CASSRTGNSYEQYF | 14 | . | TRBJ2-7 | TRBV6-1 | TRBD1
TGTGCCGGAGCCGGGACAGGGTACAATGAGCAGTTCTTC | CAGAGTGYNEQFF | 13 | once | TRBJ2-1 | TRBV28 | TRBD1